This T cell receptor (beta chain) originates from a study of blood T cell repertoires in COVID-19. Study summary: The analysed material was cDNA or gDNA that came from T cells, B-cell-depleted T cells, or PBMCs.

The CDR3 consists of 13 residues. In germline, CDR1 is MNHNY, CDR2 SVGAGI (reference sequence). The V gene lost 8 bases and the J gene lost 4 bases, with 11 bases spanning the gap. TCRdb keeps only in-frame clones here, not all; method: immunoSEQ multiplex PCR. This table holds some 340,000 clones, over 80% found once. Across about two dozen US areas, participants ranged in age from about 18 to 90 years. Material: PBMCs or T cells enriched from blood (not recorded which). The clonotype originates from a woman in her fifties or sixties who had recovered from COVID-19. The chain joins TRBV6-6 to TRBJ1-4, with D unclear. The CDR3 DNA reads TGTGCCAGCGGCCACAGCCTTAATGAAAAACTGTTTTTT. Translated, it gives CASGHSLNEKLFF.